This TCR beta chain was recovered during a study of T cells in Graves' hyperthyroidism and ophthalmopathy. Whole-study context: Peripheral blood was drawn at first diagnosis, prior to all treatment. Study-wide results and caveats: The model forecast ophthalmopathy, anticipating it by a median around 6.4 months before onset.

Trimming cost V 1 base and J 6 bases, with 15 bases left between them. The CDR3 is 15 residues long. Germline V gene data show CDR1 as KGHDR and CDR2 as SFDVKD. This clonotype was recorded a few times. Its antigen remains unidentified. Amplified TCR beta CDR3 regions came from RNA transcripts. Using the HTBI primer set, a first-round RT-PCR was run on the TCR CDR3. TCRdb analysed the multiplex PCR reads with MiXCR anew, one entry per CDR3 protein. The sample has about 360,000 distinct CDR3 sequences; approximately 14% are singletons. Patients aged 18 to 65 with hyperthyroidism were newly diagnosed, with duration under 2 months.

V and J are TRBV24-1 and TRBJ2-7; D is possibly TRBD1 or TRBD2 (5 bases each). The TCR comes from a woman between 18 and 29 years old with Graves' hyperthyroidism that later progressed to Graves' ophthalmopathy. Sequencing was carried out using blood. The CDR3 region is CATSDFTGRGSEQYF. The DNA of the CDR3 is TGTGCCACCAGTGATTTCACGGGACGTGGGAGCGAGCAGTACTTC.